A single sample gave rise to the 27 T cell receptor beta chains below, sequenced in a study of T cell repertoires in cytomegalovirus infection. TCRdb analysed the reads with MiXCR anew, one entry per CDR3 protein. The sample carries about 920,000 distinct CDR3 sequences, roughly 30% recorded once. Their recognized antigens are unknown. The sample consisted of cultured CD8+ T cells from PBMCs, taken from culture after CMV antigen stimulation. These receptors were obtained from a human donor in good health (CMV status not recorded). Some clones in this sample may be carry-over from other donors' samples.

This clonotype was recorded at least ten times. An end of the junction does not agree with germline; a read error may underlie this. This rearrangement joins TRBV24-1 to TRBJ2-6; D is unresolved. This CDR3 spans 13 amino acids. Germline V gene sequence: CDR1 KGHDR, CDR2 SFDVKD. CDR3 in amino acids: CATTDSGANVLTF. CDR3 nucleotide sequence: TGTGCCACCACTGATTCCGGGGCCAACGTCCTGACTTTC.

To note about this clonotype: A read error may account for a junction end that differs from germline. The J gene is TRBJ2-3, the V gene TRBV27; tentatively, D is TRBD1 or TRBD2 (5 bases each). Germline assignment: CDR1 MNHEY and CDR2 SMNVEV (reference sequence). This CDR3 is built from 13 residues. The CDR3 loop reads CANSADSGDTQYF. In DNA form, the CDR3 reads TGTGCCAACAGTGCCGACAGCGGAGATACGCAGTATTTT.

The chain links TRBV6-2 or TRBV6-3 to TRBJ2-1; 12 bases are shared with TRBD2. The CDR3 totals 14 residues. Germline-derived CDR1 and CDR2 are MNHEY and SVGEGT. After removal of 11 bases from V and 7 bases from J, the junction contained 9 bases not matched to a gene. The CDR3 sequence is CACHPSGRGNEQFF. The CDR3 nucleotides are TGTGCCTGCCATCCTAGCGGGAGGGGTAATGAGCAGTTCTTC.

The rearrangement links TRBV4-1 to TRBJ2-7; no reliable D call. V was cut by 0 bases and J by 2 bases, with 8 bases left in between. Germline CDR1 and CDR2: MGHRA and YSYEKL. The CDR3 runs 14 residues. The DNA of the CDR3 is TGCGCCAGCAGCCAAGAGTCTTCCACCTACGAGCAGTACTTC. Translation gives CASSQESSTYEQYF.

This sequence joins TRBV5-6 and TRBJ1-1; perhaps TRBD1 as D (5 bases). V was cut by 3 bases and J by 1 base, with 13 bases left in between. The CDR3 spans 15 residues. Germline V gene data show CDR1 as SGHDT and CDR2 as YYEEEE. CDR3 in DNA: TGTGCCAGCAGCTGGACTTGGGACGAGAACACTGAAGCTTTCTTT. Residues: CASSWTWDENTEAFF.

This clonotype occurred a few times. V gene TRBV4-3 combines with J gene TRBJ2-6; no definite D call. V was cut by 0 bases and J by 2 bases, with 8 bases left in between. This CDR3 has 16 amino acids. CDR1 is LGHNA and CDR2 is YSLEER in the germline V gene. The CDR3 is CASSQETGPGANVLTF. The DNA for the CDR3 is TGCGCCAGCAGCCAAGAGACCGGGCCTGGGGCCAACGTCCTGACTTTC.

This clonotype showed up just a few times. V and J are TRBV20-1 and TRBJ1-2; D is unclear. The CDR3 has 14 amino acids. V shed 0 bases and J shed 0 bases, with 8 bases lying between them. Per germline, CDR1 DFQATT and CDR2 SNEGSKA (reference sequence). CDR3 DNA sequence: TGCAGTGCTAGAGATCCCGGGACTAACTATGGCTACACCTTC. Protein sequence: CSARDPGTNYGYTF.

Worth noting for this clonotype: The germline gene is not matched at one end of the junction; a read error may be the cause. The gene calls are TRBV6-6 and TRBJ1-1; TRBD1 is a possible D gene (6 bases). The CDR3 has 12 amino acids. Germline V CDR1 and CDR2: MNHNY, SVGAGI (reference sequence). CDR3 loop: CASRQGNTEASF. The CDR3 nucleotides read TGTGCCAGCAGACAGGGAAACACTGAAGCTTCCTTT.

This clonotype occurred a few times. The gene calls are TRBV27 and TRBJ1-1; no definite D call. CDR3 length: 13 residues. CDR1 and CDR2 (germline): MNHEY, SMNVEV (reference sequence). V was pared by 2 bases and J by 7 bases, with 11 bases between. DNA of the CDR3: TGTGCCAGCAGTTTAAGTACAGTAAATGAAGCTTTCTTT. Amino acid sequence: CASSLSTVNEAFF.

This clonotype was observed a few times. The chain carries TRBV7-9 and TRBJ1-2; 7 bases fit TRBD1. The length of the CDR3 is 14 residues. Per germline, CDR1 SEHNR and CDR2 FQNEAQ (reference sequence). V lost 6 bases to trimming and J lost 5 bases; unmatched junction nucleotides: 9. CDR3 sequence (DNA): TGTGCCAGCAGTTTTGAGGGGGCAGTGTATGGCTACACCTTC. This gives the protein CASSFEGAVYGYTF.

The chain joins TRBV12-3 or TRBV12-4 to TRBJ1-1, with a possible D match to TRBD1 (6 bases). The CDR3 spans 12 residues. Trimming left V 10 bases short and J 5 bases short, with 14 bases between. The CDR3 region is CAIPGGGTEAFF. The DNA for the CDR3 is TGTGCCATTCCCGGAGGGGGGACTGAAGCTTTCTTT.

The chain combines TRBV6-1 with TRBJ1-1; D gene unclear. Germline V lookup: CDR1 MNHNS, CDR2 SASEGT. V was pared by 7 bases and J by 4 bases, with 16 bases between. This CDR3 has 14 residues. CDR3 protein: CASTPFSGITEAFF. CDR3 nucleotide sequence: TGTGCCAGCACCCCCTTCAGCGGCATCACTGAAGCTTTCTTT.

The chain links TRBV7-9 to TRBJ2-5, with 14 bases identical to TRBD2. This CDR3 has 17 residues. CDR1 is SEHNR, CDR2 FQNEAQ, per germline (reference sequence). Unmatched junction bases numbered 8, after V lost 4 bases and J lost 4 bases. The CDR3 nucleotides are TGTGCCAGCAGCTCGACTAGCGGGGGGGCGGTAGGAGAGACCCAGTACTTC. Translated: CASSSTSGGAVGETQYF.

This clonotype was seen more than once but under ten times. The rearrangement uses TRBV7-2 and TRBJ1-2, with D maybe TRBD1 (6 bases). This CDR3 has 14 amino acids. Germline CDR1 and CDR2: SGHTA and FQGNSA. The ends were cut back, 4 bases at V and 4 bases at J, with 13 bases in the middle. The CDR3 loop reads CASSYGQTLYGYTF. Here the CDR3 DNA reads TGTGCCAGCAGCTACGGACAGACCCTCTATGGCTACACCTTC.

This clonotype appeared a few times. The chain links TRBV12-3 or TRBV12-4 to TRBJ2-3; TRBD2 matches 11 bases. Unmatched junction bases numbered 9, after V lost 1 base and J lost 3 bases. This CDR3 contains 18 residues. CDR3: CASSLGLILAGGTDTQYF. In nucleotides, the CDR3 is TGTGCCAGCAGTTTAGGGCTTATTCTAGCGGGGGGTACAGATACGCAGTATTTT.

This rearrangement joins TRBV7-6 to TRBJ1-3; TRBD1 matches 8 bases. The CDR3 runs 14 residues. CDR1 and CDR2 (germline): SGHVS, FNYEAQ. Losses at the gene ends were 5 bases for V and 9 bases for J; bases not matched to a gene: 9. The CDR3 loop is CASSDRGRVATIYF. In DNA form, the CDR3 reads TGTGCCAGCAGCGACAGGGGCCGTGTTGCCACCATATATTTT. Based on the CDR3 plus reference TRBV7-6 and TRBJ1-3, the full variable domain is GAGVSQSPRYKVTKRGQDVALRCDPISGHVSLYWYRQALGQGPEFLTYFNYEAQQDKSGLPNDRFSAERPEGSISTLTIQRTEQRDSAMYRCASSDRGRVATIYFGEGSWLTVV.

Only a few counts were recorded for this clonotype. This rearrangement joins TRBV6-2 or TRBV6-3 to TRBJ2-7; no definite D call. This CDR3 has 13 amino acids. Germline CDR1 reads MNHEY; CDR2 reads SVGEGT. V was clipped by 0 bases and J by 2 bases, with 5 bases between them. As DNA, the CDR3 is TGTGCCAGCAGTTACTCTGATGCCTACGAGCAGTACGTC. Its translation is CASSYSDAYEQYV.

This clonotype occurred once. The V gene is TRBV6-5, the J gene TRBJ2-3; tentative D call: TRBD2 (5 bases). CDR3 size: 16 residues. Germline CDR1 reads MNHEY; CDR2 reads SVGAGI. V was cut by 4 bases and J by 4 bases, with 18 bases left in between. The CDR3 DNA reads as TGTGCCAGCAGTTTCCCTACGGACTCCCCCGCAGATACGCAGTATTTT. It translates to CASSFPTDSPADTQYF.

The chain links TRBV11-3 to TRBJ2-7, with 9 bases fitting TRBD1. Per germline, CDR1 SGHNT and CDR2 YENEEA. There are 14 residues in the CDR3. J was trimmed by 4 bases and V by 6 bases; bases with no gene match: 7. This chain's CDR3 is CASSGTGRDYEQYF. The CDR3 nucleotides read TGTGCCAGCAGTGGGACAGGGAGGGATTACGAGCAGTACTTC.

The CDR3 sequence is CASSARTGFVGANVLTF. The DNA of the CDR3 is TGTGCCAGCAGCGCCCGGACAGGGTTTGTAGGGGCCAACGTCCTGACTTTC. The chain has TRBV5-4 and TRBJ2-6; TRBD1 agrees at 8 bases. Germline V gene lookup returns CDR1 SGHNT and CDR2 YYREEE (reference sequence). The CDR3 is 17 residues long. V dropped 4 bases and J dropped 4; count of bases not matched to a gene: 10.

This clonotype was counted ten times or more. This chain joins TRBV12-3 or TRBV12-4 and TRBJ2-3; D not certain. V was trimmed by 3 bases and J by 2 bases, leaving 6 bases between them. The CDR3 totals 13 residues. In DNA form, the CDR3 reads TGTGCCAGCAGTTTCACTCCCACAGATACGCAGTATTTT. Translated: CASSFTPTDTQYF.

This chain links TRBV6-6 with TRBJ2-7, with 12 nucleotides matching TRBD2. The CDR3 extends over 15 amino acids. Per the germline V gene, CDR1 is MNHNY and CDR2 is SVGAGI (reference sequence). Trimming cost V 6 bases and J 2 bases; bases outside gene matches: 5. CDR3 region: CASSPTSGGAYEQYV. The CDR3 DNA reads TGTGCCAGCAGCCCGACTAGCGGGGGTGCCTACGAGCAGTACGTC.

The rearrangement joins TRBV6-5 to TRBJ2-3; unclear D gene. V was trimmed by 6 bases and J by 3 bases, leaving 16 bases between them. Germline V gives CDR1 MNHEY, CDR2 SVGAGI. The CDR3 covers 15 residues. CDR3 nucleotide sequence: TGTGCCAGCAGCCTCCGACTGCCTCCGACAGATACGCAGTATTTT. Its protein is CASSLRLPPTDTQYF.

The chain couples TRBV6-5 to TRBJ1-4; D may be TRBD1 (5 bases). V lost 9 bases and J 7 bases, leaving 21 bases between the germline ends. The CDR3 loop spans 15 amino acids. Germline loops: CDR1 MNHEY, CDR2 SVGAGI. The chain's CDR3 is CARETPGVVVEKLFF. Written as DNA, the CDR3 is TGTGCCAGAGAAACACCGGGGGTAGTGGTTGAAAAACTGTTTTTT.

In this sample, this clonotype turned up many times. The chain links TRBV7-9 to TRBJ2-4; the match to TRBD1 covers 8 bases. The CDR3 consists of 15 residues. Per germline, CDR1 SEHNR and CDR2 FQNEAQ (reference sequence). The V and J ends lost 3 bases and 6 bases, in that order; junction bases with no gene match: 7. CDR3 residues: CASSLPGQGSNIQYF. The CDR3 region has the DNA TGTGCCAGCAGCTTGCCCGGACAGGGATCAAACATTCAGTACTTC.

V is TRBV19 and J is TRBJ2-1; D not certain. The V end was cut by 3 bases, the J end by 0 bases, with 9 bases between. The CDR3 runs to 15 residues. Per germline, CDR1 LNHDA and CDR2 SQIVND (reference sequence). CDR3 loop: CASSITVSSYNEQFF. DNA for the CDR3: TGTGCCAGTAGTATCACGGTGAGCTCCTACAATGAGCAGTTCTTC. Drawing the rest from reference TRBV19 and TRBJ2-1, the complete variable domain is DGGITQSPKYLFRKEGQNVTLSCEQNLNHDAMYWYRQDPGQGLRLIYYSQIVNDFQKGDIAEGYSVSREKKESFPLTVTSAQKNPTAFYLCASSITVSSYNEQFFGPGTRLTVL.

CDR3 protein: CASSLSGGWAKNIQYF. CDR3 coding DNA: TGTGCCAGCAGTTTATCGGGGGGGTGGGCCAAAAACATTCAGTACTTC. The chain combines TRBV27 with TRBJ2-4, with 7 bases fitting TRBD2. Germline V gene data show CDR1 as MNHEY and CDR2 as SMNVEV (reference sequence). This CDR3 contains 16 residues. After removal of 0 bases from V and 1 base from J, the junction contained 3 bases not matched to a gene.